This T cell receptor beta chain was documented in a study of OX40 agonist ivuxolimab in advanced cancers. On this clone itself: Its cognate antigen is unknown.

Whole-study findings and limits: It was also the case that some nonresponders had low normalized T-cell clonal expansion.

Using immunoSEQ multiplex PCR, the repertoire was profiled, and TCRdb retains in-frame clones only, with some absent. Among tens of thousands of clones listed, 81% were seen once. V shed 5 bases and J 4 bases; nucleotides not matched to a gene: 9. The germline V gene has CDR1 SGHTA and CDR2 FQGNSA. This CDR3 is built from 15 residues. The specimen comprised CD4+ or CD8+ T cells sorted from blood, sampled in a trial of the OX40 agonist ivuxolimab. The TCR sequence derives from an adult with an advanced solid tumor such as melanoma, head and neck, liver or kidney cancer. The chain carries TRBV7-2 and TRBJ2-7; TRBD1 matches at 9 bases. This chain's CDR3 is CASSDPGQGRYEQYF. The CDR3 DNA reads as TGTGCCAGCAGCGACCCGGGACAGGGACGTTACGAGCAGTACTTC.